This T cell receptor beta chain was found in a study of T cells after yellow fever vaccination. Broader study findings: Few clonotypes appeared in both CD4 and CD8 compartments.

This clonotype showed up many times. TCR cDNA, made by 5'RACE template switching, carried an added universal primer site and UMIs. Via MiXCR, TCRdb re-called the 5' RACE reads, giving one row per CDR3 protein. Of just over 25,000 distinct CDR3 sequences listed, about 5.5% are singletons. Germline CDR1 is MNHEY and CDR2 is SVGEGT. There are 15 residues in the CDR3. The V end lost 6 bases, the J end lost 2 bases, and 15 bases lay between the germline ends. J is TRBJ2-3 and V is TRBV6-2 or TRBV6-3, with D possibly TRBD1 on 6 matching bases. This sample comprised PBMCs, either bulk or a sorted T-cell subset (CD4+, CD8+, memory, or dextramer-sorted; not recorded which), obtained 15 days after the yellow fever booster vaccination. This receptor was obtained from a man aged 25 to 40 who received the YFV17D yellow fever vaccine. The CDR3, as DNA: TGTGCCAGCAGCCCCTTCAGGGGATCCACAGATACGCAGTATTTT. Translation: CASSPFRGSTDTQYF.